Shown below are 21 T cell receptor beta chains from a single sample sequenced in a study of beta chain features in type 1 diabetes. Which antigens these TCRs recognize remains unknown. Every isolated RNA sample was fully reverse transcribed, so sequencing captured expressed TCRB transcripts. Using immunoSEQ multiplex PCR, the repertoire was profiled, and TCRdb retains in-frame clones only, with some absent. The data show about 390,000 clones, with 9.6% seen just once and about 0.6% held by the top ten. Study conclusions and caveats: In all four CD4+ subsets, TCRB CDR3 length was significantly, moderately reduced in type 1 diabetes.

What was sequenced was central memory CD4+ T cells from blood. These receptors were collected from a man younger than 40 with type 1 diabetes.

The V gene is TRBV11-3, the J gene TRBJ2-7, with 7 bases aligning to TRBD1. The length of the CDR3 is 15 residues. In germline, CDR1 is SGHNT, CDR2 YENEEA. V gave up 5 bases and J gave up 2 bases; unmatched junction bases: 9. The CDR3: CASSQVRGYAYEQYF. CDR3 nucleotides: TGTGCCAGCAGCCAAGTCAGGGGGTATGCCTACGAGCAGTACTTC.

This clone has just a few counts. The CDR3 here is CASTRGEGYEQYF. CDR3 in DNA: TGTGCCAGCACTCGGGGGGAGGGCTACGAGCAGTACTTC. This sequence joins TRBV6-6 and TRBJ2-7, with 7 nucleotides matching TRBD2. This CDR3 comprises 13 residues. The V gene end was trimmed by 7 bases and the J gene end by 3 bases; junction bases not matched to a gene: 6. Germline V gene data show CDR1 as MNHNY and CDR2 as SVGAGI (reference sequence).

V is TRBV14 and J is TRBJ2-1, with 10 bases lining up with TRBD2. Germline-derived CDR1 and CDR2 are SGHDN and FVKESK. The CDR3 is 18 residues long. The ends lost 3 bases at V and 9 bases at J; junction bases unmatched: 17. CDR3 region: CASSQGGSGRRSTGEQFF. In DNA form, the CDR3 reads TGTGCCAGCAGCCAGGGAGGTAGCGGGAGGAGATCTACCGGTGAGCAGTTCTTC. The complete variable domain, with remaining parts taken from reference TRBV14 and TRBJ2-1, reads EAGVTQFPSHSVIEKGQTVTLRCDPISGHDNLYWYRRVMGKEIKFLLHFVKESKQDESGMPNNRFLAERTGGTYSTLKVQPAELEDSGVYFCASSQGGSGRRSTGEQFFGPGTRLTVL.

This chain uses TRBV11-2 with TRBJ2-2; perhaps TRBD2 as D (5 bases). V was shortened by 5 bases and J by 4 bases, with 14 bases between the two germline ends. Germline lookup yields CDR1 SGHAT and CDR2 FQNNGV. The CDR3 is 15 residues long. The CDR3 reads CASSRRAEATGELFF. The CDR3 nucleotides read TGTGCCAGCAGCCGTCGGGCGGAGGCCACCGGGGAGCTGTTTTTT.

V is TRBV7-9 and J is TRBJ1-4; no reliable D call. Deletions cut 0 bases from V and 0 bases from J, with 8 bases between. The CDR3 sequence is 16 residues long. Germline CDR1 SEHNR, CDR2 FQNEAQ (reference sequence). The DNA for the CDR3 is TGTGCCAGCAGCTTAGCGGCGAAAACAACTAATGAAAAACTGTTTTTT. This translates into CASSLAAKTTNEKLFF. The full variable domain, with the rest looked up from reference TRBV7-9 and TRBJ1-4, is DTGVSQNPRHKITKRGQNVTFRCDPISEHNRLYWYRQTLGQGPEFLTYFQNEAQLEKSRLLSDRFSAERPKGSFSTLEIQRTEQGDSAMYLCASSLAAKTTNEKLFFGSGTQLSVL.

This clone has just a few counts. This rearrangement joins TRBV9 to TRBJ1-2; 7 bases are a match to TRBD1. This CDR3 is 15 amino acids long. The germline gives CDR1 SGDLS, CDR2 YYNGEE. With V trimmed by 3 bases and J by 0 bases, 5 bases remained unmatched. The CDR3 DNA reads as TGTGCCAGCAGCGAGACAGGGAATTCTAACTATGGCTACACCTTC. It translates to CASSETGNSNYGYTF.

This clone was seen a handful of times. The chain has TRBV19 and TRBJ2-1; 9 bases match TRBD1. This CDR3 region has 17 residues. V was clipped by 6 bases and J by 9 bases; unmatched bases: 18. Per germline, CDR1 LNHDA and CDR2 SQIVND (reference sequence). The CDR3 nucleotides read TGTGCCAGTAGCGCCGAACCGGGACAGGGCTGGGGTAGTGAGCAGTTCTTC. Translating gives CASSAEPGQGWGSEQFF. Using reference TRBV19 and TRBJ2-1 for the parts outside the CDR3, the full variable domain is DGGITQSPKYLFRKEGQNVTLSCEQNLNHDAMYWYRQDPGQGLRLIYYSQIVNDFQKGDIAEGYSVSREKKESFPLTVTSAQKNPTAFYLCASSAEPGQGWGSEQFFGPGTRLTVL.

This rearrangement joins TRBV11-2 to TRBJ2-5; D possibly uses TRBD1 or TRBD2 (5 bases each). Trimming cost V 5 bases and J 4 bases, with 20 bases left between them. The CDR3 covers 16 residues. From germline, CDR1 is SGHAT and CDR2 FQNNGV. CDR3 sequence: CASSPRDARDPETQYF. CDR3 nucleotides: TGTGCCAGCAGCCCACGGGACGCTAGAGACCCAGAGACCCAGTACTTC.

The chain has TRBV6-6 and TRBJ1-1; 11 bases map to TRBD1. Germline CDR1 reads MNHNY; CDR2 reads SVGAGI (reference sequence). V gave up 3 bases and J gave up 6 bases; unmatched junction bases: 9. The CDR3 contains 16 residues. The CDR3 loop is CASSYRGQGATPEAFF. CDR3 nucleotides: TGTGCCAGCAGTTATAGAGGACAGGGGGCGACCCCTGAAGCTTTCTTT.

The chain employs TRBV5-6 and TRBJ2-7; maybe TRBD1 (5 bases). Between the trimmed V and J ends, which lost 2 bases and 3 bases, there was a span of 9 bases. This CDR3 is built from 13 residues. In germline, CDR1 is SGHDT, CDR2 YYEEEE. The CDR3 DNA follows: TGTGCCAGCAGCTTTGCAGGGAACTACGAGCAGTACTTC. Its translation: CASSFAGNYEQYF.

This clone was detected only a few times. The CDR3 DNA reads TGTGCCAGCAGTTTTAGCGGGAGGGATGCTCACACAGATACGCAGTATTTT. Amino acids: CASSFSGRDAHTDTQYF. This chain links TRBV28 with TRBJ2-3, with 11 bases that match TRBD2. The CDR3 runs to 17 residues. V lost 3 bases to trimming and J lost 2 bases; unmatched junction nucleotides: 7. The V gene's germline CDR1 is MDHEN and CDR2 SYDVKM. The entire variable domain, with the rest obtained from reference TRBV28 and TRBJ2-3, is as follows: DVKVTQSSRYLVKRTGEKVFLECVQDMDHENMFWYRQDPGLGLRLIYFSYDVKMKEKGDIPEGYSVSREKKERFSLILESASTNQTSMYLCASSFSGRDAHTDTQYFGPGTRLTVL.

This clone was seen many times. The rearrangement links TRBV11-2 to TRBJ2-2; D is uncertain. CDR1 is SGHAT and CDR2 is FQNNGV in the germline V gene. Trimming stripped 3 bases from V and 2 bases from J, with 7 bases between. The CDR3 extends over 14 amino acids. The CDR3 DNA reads TGTGCCAGCAGCTTCCTGTCTAACACCGGGGAGCTGTTTTTT. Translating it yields CASSFLSNTGELFF.

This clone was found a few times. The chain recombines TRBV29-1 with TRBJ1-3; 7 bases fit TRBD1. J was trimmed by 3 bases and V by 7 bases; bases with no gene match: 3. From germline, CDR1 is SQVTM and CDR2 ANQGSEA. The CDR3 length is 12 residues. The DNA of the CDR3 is TGCAGCGCCTGGACAGGTGGAAACACCATATATTTT. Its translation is CSAWTGGNTIYF.

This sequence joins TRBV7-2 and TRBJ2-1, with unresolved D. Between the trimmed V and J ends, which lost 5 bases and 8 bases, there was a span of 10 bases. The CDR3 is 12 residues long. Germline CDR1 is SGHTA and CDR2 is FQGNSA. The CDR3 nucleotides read TGTGCCAGCAGCCGCCAACAACATGAGCAGTTCTTC. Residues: CASSRQQHEQFF.

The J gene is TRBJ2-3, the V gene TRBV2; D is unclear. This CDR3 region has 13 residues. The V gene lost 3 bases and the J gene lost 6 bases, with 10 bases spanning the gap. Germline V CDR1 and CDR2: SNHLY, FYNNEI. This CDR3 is CASSDVTRDTQYF. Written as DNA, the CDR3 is TGTGCCAGCAGTGACGTAACCCGGGATACGCAGTATTTT.

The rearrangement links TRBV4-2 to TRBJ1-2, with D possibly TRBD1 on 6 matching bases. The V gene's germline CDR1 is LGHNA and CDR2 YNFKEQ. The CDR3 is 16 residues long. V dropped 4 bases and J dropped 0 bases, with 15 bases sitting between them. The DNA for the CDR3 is TGTGCCAGCAGCCGCCTTTTAGGGGGGACTAACTATGGCTACACCTTC. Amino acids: CASSRLLGGTNYGYTF.

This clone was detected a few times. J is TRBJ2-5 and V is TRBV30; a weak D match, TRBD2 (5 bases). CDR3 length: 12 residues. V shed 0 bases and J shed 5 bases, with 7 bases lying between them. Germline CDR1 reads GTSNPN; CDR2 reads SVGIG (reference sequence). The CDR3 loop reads CAWSVGVETQYF. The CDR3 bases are TGTGCCTGGAGTGTGGGAGTTGAGACCCAGTACTTC.

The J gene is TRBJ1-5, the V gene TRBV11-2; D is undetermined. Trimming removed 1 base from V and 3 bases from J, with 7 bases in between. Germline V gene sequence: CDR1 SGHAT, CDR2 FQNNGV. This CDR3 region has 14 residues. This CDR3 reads CASSLAGYNQPQHF. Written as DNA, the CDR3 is TGTGCCAGCAGCTTAGCAGGTTACAATCAGCCCCAGCATTTT.

CDR3: CSVHTARGSGNTIYF. The CDR3, as DNA: TGCAGCGTTCACACCGCCCGGGGTTCTGGAAACACCATATATTTT. V gene TRBV29-1 combines with J gene TRBJ1-3; the D is unclear. This CDR3 has 15 residues. The ends were cut back, 5 bases at V and 1 base at J, with 15 bases in the middle. Germline V gives CDR1 SQVTM, CDR2 ANQGSEA.

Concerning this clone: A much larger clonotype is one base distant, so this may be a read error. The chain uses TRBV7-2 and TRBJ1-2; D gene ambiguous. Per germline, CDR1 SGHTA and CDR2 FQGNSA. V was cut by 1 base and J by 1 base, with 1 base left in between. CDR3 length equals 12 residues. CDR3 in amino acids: CASSLDNYGYTF. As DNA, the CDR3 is TGTGCCAGCAGCTTAGATAACTATGGCTACACCTTC.

The CDR3 sequence is CASSRGNRVPSYEQYF. CDR3 nucleotides: TGTGCCAGCAGCCGGGGAAACAGGGTACCGTCCTACGAGCAGTACTTC. The V and J genes are TRBV14 and TRBJ2-7, with D possibly being TRBD1 (6 bases). The CDR3 is 16 amino acids. The germline V and J ends were trimmed by 4 bases and 1 base, with 17 bases remaining between them. Germline loops: CDR1 SGHDN, CDR2 FVKESK.